This T cell receptor beta chain derives from a study of CD8 T cells in Susac syndrome. The multiple sclerosis control cohort comprised treatment-naive individuals presenting with stable or active relapsing-remitting disease. The authors negatively isolated CD8+ and CD4+ T cells and FACS-enriched TEMRA cells. Trimming cost V 6 bases and J 4 bases; bases outside gene matches: 12. The CDR3 loop spans 17 amino acids. Germline CDR1 and CDR2: SQVTM and ANQGSEA. With random hexamers, 0.5 to 1 ug RNA was reverse transcribed. TCR beta CDR3 was amplified by immunoSEQ multiplex PCR. This amplification extended across 54 Vbeta and 13 Jbeta segments. TCRdb re-analysed the immunoSEQ multiplex PCR reads in MiXCR, keeping a single row per CDR3 protein. The sample shows 150,000 to 200,000 distinct CDR3 sequences, 90% to 96% of them seen only once.

Specimen: CD4+ T cells from PBMCs. The receptor was derived from a human donor with multiple sclerosis. This rearrangement joins TRBV29-1 to TRBJ2-1; 13 bases line up with TRBD2. The CDR3 sequence is CSVARLAGGRIYNEQFF. In DNA, the CDR3 is TGCAGCGTGGCCAGACTAGCGGGGGGCCGTATTTACAATGAGCAGTTCTTC.